This section outlines one T cell receptor beta chain sequence together with its context. Germline CDR1 is LGHNT and CDR2 is FRNRAP. V dropped 5 bases and J dropped 2 bases, with 13 bases sitting between them. CDR3 length: 14 residues. The data stem from a study of T cell changes during pregnancy in multiple sclerosis. TCRdb's copy holds only in-frame clones and misses some; the assay was immunoSEQ multiplex PCR. Of about 18,000 clones listed, about 85% are singletons. This chain connects TRBV12-5 to TRBJ2-7; tentatively, D is TRBD2 (6 bases). The sample was CD8+ T cells from peripheral blood mononuclear cells, taken after pregnancy. The TCR originated in a female donor with multiple sclerosis, enrolled in a pregnancy study. In DNA, the CDR3 is TGTGCTAGTGGTCCCCATGGAGGGGCCTACGAGCAGTACTTC. This sequence encodes CASGPHGGAYEQYF. The full variable domain, completed using reference TRBV12-5 and TRBJ2-7, is DARVTQTPRHKVTEMGQEVTMRCQPILGHNTVFWYRQTMMQGLELLAYFRNRAPLDDSGMPKDRFSAEMPDATLATLKIQPSEPRDSAVYFCASGPHGGAYEQYFGPGTRLTVT.